This T cell receptor beta chain was recorded in a study of control samples from healthy donors and cancer patients (dated by TCRdb to the early 2020s). Relative to germline, V is 4 bases shorter and J is 4 bases shorter, with 7 bases between their ends. The germline V gene (reference sequence) sets CDR1 to WNHNN and CDR2 to SYGVQD. The CDR3 spans 13 residues, from the cysteine through the phenylalanine. Only the CDR3 portion is preserved as DNA: 39 bases, with reading frame beginning at the first base. The library was built by means of the immunoSEQ multiplex PCR assay. TCRdb took this table from immuneACCESS and kept in-frame rearrangements with V and J called. Such tables lack part of the clones; where checked against another copy, unresolved V genes explain under half of the gap, and the rest is unexplained. The sample table shows about 120,000 clones, and around 87% are seen once. The biggest ten clones account for roughly 2.8% of the sample.

As regards this clone: It lacks a known antigen. Base qualities are missing; no much larger clone stands one base away.

The sample taken for sequencing was blood. The chain is assembled from TRBV10-1 and TRBJ2-2, with no D gene named confidently. The sequence came from a man aged 55 to 70 in good health. CDR3 reads: CASSGGSTGELFF. Here is the DNA: TGCGCCAGCAGTGGGGGATCCACCGGGGAGCTGTTTTTT.